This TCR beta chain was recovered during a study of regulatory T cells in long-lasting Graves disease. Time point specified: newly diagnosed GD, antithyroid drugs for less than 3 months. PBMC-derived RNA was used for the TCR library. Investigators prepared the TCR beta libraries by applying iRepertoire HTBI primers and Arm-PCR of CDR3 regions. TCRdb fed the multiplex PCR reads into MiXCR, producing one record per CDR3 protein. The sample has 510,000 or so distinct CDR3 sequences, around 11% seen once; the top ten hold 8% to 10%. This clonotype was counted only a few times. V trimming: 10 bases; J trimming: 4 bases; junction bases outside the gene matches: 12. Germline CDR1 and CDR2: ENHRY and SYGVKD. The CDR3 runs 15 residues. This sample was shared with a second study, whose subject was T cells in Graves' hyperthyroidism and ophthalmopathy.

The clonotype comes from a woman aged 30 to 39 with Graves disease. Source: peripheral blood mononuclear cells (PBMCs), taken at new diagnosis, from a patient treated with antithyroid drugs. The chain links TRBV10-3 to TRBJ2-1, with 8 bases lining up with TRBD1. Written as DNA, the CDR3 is TGTGCCAGCAGGGGGCCGGGACCTGTGTACAATGAGCAGTTCTTC. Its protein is CASRGPGPVYNEQFF.